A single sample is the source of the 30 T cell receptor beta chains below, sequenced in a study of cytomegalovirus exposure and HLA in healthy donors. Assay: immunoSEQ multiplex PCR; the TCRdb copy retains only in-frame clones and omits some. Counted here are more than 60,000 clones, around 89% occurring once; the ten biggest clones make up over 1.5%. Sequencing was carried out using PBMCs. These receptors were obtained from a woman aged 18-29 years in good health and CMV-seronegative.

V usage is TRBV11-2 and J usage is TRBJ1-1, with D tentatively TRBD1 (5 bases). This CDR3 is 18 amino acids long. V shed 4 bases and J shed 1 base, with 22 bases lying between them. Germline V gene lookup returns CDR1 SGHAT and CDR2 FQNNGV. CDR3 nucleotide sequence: TGTGCCAGCAGCTCAGAACAGGTGAATAGCATATCGAACACTGAAGCTTTCTTT. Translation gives CASSSEQVNSISNTEAFF.

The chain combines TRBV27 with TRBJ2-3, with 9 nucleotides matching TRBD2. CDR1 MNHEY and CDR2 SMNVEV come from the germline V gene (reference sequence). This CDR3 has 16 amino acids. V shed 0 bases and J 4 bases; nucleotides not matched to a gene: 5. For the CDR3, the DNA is TGTGCCAGCAGTTTATCGGGCGGGAGGGCCGCAGATACGCAGTATTTT. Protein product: CASSLSGGRAADTQYF.

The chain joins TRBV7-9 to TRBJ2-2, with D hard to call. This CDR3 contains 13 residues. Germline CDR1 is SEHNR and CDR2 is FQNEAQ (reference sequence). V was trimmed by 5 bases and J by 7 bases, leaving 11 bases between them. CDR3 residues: CASSPGFGGELFF. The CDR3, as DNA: TGTGCCAGCAGCCCCGGGTTCGGCGGGGAGCTGTTTTTT.

CDR3 residues: CASSPPGGETQYF. The CDR3, as DNA: TGTGCCAGCAGCCCCCCGGGAGGAGAGACCCAGTACTTC. The rearrangement joins TRBV13 to TRBJ2-5; 7 bases are a match to TRBD2. V was clipped by 5 bases and J by 4 bases; unmatched bases: 4. CDR3 length equals 13 residues. Germline-derived CDR1 and CDR2 are PRHDT and FYEKMQ (reference sequence). The full variable domain, its missing parts supplied by reference TRBV13 and TRBJ2-5, is AAGVIQSPRHLIKEKRETATLKCYPIPRHDTVYWYQQGPGQDPQFLISFYEKMQSDKGSIPDRFSAQQFSDYHSELNMSSLELGDSALYFCASSPPGGETQYFGPGTRLLVL.

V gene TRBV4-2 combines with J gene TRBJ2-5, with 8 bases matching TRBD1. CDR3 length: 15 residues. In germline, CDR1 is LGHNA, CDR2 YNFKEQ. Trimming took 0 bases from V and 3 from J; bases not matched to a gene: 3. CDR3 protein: CASSQDEDREETQYF. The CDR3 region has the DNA TGTGCCAGCAGCCAAGATGAGGACAGGGAAGAGACCCAGTACTTC.

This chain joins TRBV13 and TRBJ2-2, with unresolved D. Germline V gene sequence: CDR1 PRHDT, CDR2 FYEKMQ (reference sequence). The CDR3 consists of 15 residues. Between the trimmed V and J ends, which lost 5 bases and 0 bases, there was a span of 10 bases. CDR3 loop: CASSPPDPNTGELFF. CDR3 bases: TGTGCCAGCAGCCCGCCAGATCCGAACACCGGGGAGCTGTTTTTT.

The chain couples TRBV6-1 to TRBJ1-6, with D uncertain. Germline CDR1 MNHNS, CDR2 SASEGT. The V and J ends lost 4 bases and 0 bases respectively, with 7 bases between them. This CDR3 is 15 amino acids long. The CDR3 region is CASSGRSSYNSPLHF. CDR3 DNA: TGTGCCAGCAGTGGGCGGAGCTCCTATAATTCACCCCTCCACTTT.

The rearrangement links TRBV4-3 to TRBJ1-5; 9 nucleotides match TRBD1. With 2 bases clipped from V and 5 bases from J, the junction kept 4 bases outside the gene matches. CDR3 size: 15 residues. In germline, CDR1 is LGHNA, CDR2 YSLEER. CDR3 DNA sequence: TGCGCCAGCAGCCAACTGCGACAGGGGGATCAGCCCCAGCATTTT. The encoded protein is CASSQLRQGDQPQHF.

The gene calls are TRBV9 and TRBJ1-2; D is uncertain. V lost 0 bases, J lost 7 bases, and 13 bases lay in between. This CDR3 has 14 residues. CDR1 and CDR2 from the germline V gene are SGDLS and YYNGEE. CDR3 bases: TGTGCCAGCAGCGTAGCGGACGGACTCCTTGGCTACACCTTC. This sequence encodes CASSVADGLLGYTF.

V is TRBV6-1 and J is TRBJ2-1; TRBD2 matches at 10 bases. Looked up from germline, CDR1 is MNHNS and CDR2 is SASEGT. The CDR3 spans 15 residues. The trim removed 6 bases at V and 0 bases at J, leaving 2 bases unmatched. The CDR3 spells CASRPSGSSYNEQFF. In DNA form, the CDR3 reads TGTGCCAGCAGACCTAGCGGGAGCTCCTACAATGAGCAGTTCTTC.

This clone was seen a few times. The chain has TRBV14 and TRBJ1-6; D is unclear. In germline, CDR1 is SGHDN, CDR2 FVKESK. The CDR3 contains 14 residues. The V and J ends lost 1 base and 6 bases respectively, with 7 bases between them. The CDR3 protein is CASSQGWANSPLHF. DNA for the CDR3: TGTGCCAGCAGCCAAGGGTGGGCTAATTCACCCCTCCACTTT.

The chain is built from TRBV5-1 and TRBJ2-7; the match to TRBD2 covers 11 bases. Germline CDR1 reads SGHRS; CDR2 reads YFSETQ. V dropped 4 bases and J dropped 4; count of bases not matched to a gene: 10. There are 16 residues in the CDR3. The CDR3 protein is CASSPVAGGPQYEQYF. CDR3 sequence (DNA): TGCGCCAGCAGCCCAGTAGCGGGAGGGCCCCAGTACGAGCAGTACTTC.

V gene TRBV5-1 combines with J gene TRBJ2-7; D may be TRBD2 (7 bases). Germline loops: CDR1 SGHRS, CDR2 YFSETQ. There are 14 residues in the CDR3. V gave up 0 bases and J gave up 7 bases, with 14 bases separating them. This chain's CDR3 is CASSLVGGAGEQYF. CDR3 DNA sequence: TGCGCCAGCAGCTTGGTGGGGGGGGCAGGGGAGCAGTACTTC.

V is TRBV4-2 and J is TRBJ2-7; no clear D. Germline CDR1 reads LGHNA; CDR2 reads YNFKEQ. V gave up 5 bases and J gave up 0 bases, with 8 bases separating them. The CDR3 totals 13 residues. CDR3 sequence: CASSKPDSYEQYF. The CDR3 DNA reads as TGTGCCAGCAGCAAGCCCGACTCCTACGAGCAGTACTTC.

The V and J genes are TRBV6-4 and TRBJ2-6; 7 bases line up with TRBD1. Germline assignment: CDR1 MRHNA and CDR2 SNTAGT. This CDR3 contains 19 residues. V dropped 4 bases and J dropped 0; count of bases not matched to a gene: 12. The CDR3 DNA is TGTGCCAGCAGTGCAACAGGGGCGTTAAACTACTCTGGGGCCAACGTCCTGACTTTC. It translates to CASSATGALNYSGANVLTF.

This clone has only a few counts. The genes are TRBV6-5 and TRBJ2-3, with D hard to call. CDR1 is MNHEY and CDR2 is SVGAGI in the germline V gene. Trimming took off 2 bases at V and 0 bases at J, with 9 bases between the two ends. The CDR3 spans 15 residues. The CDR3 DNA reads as TGTGCCAGCAGTTACGGGCAGAGAAGCACAGATACGCAGTATTTT. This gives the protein CASSYGQRSTDTQYF.

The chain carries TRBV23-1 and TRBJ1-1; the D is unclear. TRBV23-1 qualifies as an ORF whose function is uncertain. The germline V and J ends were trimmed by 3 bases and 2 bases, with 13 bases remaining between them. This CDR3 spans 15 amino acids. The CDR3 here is CASSQDRSGNTEAFF. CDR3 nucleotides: TGCGCCAGCAGTCAGGACCGATCGGGAAACACTGAAGCTTTCTTT.

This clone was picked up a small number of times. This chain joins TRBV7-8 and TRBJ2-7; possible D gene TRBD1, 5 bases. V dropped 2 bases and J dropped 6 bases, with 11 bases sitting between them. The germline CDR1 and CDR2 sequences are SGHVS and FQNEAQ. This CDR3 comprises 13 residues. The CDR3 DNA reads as TGTGCCAGCAGCTTAAGGGCGCAGGGCGAGCAGTACTTC. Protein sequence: CASSLRAQGEQYF.

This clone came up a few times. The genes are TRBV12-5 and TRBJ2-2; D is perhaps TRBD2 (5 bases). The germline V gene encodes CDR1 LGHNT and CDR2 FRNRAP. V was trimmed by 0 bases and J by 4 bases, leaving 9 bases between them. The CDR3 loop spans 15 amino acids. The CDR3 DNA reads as TGTGCTAGTGGTTTGGTGTCGGCGGGCACCGGGGAGCTGTTTTTT. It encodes CASGLVSAGTGELFF.

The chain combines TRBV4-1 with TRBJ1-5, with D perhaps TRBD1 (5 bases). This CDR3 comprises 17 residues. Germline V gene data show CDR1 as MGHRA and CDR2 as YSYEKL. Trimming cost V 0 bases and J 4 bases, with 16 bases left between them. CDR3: CASSQDLGSGQNQPQHF. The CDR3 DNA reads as TGCGCCAGCAGCCAAGATCTAGGGTCAGGGCAGAATCAGCCCCAGCATTTT.

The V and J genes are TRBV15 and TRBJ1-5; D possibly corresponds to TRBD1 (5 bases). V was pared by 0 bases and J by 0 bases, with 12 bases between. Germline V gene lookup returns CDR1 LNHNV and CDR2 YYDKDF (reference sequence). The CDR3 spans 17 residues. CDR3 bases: TGTGCCACCAGCAGAGATTGGGCAGGGCCTAGCAATCAGCCCCAGCATTTT. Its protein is CATSRDWAGPSNQPQHF. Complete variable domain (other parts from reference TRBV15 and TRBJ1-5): DAMVIQNPRYQVTQFGKPVTLSCSQTLNHNVMYWYQQKSSQAPKLLFHYYDKDFNNEADTPDNFQSRRPNTSFCFLDIRSPGLGDTAMYLCATSRDWAGPSNQPQHFGDGTRLSIL.

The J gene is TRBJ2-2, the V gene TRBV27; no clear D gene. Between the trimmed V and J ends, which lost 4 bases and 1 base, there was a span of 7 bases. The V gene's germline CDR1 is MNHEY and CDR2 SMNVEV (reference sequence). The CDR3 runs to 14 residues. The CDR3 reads CASSSTENTGELFF. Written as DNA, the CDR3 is TGTGCCAGCAGTTCTACTGAGAACACCGGGGAGCTGTTTTTT.

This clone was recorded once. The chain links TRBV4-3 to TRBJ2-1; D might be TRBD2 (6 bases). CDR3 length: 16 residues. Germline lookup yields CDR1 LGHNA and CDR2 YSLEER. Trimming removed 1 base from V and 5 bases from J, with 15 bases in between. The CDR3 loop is CASSQVNRGKNNEQFF. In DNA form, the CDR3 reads TGCGCCAGCAGCCAAGTGAATCGGGGGAAGAACAATGAGCAGTTCTTC.

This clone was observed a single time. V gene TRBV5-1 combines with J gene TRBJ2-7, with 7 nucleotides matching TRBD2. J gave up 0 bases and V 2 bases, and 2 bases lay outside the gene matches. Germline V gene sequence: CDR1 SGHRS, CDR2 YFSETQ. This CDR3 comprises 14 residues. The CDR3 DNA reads TGCGCCAGCAGCTTCCGGGGGGACTCCTACGAGCAGTACTTC. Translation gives CASSFRGDSYEQYF.

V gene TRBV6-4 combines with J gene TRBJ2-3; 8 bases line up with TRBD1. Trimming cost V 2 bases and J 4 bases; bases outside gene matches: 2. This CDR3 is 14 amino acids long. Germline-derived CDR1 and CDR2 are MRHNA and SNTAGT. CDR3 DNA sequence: TGTGCCAGCAGTGACGAGACAGGGGCAGATACGCAGTATTTT. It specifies CASSDETGADTQYF.

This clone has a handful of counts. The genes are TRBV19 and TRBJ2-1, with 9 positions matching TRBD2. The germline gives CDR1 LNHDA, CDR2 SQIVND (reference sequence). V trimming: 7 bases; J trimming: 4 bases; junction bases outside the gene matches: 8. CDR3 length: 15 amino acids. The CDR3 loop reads CASKRPSGKYNEQFF. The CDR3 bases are TGTGCCAGTAAAAGGCCTAGCGGGAAGTACAATGAGCAGTTCTTC.

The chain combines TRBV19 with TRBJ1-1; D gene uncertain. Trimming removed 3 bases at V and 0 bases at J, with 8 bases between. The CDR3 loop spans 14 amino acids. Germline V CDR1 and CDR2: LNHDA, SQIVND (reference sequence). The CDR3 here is CASSMRQVNTEAFF. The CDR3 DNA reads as TGTGCCAGTAGTATGAGACAAGTGAACACTGAAGCTTTCTTT.

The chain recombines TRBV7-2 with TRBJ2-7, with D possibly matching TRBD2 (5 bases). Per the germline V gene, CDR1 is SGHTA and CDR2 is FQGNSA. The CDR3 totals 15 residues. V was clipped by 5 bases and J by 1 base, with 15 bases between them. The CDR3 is CASSPIRRGSYEQYF. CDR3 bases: TGTGCCAGCAGCCCAATCCGTCGGGGTTCCTACGAGCAGTACTTC.

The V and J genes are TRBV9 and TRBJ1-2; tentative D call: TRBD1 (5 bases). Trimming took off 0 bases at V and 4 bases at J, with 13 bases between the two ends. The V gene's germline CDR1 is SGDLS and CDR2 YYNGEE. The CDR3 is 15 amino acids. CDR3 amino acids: CASSVDMRGVYGYTF. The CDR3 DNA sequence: TGTGCCAGCAGCGTAGATATGCGGGGGGTCTATGGCTACACCTTC.

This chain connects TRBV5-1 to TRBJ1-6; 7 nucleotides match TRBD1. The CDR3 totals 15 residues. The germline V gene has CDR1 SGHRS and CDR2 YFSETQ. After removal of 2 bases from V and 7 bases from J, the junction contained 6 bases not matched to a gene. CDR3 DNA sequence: TGCGCCAGCAGCTTCCAGACAGGGACCAATTCACCCCTCCACTTT. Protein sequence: CASSFQTGTNSPLHF.